The present TCR beta chain was sequenced within a study of blood T cell repertoires in COVID-19. Study-level information: Sites across the United States, Italy and Spain contributed samples from acute and convalescent COVID-19. PBMCs, B-cell-depleted T cells, or T cells provided the cDNA or gDNA that made up the material.

Assay: immunoSEQ multiplex PCR; the TCRdb copy retains only in-frame clones and omits some. The table has 400,000 to 500,000 clones, nearly 90% seen once. Membership in each cohort depended on participant-reported clinical history. Within 2 weeks before study entry, exposed participants met a COVID-19 case. This clone was found a few times. Germline-derived CDR1 and CDR2 are SEHNR and FQNEAQ (reference sequence). The V segment lost 3 bases and the J segment 5 bases; nucleotides outside the gene matches: 7. The CDR3 is 14 amino acids. Sequenced material: PBMCs or T cells enriched from blood (not recorded which). The receptor's source is a woman aged 18-35 years who had been exposed to COVID-19. This rearrangement joins TRBV7-9 to TRBJ2-7, with 7 nucleotides matching TRBD1. The CDR3 loop reads CASSLGQPKDEQYF. In DNA form, the CDR3 reads TGTGCCAGCAGCTTGGGACAGCCGAAGGACGAGCAGTACTTC.